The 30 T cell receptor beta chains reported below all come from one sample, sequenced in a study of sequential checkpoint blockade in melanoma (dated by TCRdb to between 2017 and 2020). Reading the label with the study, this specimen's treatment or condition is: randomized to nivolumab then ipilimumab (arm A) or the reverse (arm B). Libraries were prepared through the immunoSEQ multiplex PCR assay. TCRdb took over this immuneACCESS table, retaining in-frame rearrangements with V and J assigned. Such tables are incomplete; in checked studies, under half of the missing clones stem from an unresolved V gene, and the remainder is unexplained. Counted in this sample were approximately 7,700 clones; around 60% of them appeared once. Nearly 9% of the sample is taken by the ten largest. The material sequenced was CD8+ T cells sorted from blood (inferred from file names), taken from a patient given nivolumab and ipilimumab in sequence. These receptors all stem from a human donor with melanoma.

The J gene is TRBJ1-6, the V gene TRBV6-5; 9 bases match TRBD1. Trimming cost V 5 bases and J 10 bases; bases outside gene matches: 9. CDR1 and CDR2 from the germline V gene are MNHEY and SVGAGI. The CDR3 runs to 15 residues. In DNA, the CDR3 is TGTGCCAGCAGTCAAACCGGGACAGGGAGATCACCCCTCCACTTT. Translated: CASSQTGTGRSPLHF.

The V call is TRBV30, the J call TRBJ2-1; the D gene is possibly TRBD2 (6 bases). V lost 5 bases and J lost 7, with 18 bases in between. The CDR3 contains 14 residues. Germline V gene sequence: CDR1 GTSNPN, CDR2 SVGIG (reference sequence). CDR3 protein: CAWVRWEEKNEQFF. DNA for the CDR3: TGTGCCTGGGTTCGGTGGGAGGAGAAAAATGAGCAGTTCTTC.

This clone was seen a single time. The CDR3 is CASSLRQRGNYEQYF. The CDR3 nucleotides read TGTGCCAGCAGCCTAAGACAGCGGGGGAACTACGAGCAGTACTTC. The rearrangement links TRBV7-2 to TRBJ2-7, with TRBD2 matching 8 bases. Germline loops: CDR1 SGHTA, CDR2 FQGNSA. Germline trimming cut 5 bases from V and 3 bases from J; bases unmatched to any gene: 9. The CDR3 sequence is 15 residues long.

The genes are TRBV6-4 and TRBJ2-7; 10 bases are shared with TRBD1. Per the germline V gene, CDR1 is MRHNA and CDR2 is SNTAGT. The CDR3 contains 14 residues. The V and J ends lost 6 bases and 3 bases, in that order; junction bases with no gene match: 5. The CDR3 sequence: CASSPGQGSYEQYF. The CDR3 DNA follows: TGTGCCAGCAGCCCGGGACAGGGGAGCTACGAGCAGTACTTC.

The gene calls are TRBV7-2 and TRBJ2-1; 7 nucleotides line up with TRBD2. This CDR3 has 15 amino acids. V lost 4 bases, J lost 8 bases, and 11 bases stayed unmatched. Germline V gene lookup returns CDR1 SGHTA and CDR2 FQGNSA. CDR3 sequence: CASSSRTRGGYEQFF. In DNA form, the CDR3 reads TGTGCCAGCAGCTCCCGGACTAGGGGCGGTTATGAGCAGTTCTTC.

The CDR3 bases are TGTGCCAGCCGCTCCGGGATCTCCTACGAGCAGTACTTC. Protein sequence: CASRSGISYEQYF. J is TRBJ2-7 and V is TRBV2; a possible D gene is TRBD2 (5 bases). The CDR3 is 13 amino acids. Germline V gene sequence: CDR1 SNHLY, CDR2 FYNNEI. Deletions cut 8 bases from V and 0 bases from J, with 11 bases between.

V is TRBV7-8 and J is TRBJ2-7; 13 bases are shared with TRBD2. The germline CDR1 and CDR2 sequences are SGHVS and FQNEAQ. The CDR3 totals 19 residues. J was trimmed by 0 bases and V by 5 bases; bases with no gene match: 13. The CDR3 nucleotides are TGTGCCAGCAGCCCACACGGGACTAGCGGGACCATTTACTCCTACGAGCAGTACTTC. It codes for CASSPHGTSGTIYSYEQYF.

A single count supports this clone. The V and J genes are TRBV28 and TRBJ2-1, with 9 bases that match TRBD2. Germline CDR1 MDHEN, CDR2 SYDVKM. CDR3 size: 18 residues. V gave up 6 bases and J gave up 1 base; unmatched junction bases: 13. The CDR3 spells CASSFSGSTGRSYNEQFF. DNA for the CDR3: TGTGCCAGCAGCTTTAGCGGGAGCACCGGTAGGTCCTACAATGAGCAGTTCTTC.

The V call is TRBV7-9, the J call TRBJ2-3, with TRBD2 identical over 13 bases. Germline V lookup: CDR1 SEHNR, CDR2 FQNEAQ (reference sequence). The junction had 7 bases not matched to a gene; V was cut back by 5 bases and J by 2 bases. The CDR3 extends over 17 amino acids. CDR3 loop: CASSHWTSGRFTDTQYF. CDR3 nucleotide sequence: TGTGCCAGCAGCCACTGGACTAGCGGGAGATTCACAGATACGCAGTATTTT.

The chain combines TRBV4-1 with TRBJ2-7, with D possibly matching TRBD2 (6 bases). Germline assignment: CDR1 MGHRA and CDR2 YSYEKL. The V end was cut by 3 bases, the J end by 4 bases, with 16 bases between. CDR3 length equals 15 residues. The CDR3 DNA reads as TGCGCCAGCAGCCAGACACACGGGGGTGGGTACGAGCAGTACTTC. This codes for CASSQTHGGGYEQYF.

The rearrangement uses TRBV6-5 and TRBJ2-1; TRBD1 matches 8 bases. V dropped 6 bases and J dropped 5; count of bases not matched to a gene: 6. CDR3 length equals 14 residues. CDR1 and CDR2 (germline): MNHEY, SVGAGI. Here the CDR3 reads CASRRTGRNNEQFF. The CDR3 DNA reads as TGTGCCAGCAGGAGGACAGGGAGGAACAATGAGCAGTTCTTC.

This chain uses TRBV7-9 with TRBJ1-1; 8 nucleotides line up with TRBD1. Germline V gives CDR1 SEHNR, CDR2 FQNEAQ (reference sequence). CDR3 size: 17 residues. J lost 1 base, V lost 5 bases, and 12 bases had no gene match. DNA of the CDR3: TGTGCCAGCAGCGCTCGGGACAGGCTAGGCTCGAACACTGAAGCTTTCTTT. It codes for CASSARDRLGSNTEAFF.

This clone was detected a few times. DNA of the CDR3: TGTGCCAGCAGTGAAGGACCCGACACCCACGAGCAGTACTTC. It codes for CASSEGPDTHEQYF. V is TRBV6-1 and J is TRBJ2-7; D remains ambiguous. Trimming took 1 base from V and 5 from J, leaving 12 bases between them. The CDR3 consists of 14 residues. Looked up from germline, CDR1 is MNHNS and CDR2 is SASEGT.

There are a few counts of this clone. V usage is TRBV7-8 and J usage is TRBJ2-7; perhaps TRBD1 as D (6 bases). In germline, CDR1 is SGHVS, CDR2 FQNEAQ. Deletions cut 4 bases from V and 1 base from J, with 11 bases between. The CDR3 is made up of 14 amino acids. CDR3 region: CASSYIDRSYEQYF. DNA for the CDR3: TGTGCCAGCAGCTACATAGACAGGTCCTACGAGCAGTACTTC.

The CDR3 coding sequence is TGTGCCAGCAGCCCGGCGGGGGGATTACTCGGGGCTTTCTTT. Its translation: CASSPAGGLLGAFF. The V gene is TRBV7-9, the J gene TRBJ1-1; weak D call: TRBD1 (5 bases). V dropped 5 bases and J dropped 11 bases, with 21 bases sitting between them. This CDR3 spans 14 amino acids. Germline assignment: CDR1 SEHNR and CDR2 FQNEAQ (reference sequence). The full variable domain, completed using reference TRBV7-9 and TRBJ1-1, is DTGVSQNPRHKITKRGQNVTFRCDPISEHNRLYWYRQTLGQGPEFLTYFQNEAQLEKSRLLSDRFSAERPKGSFSTLEIQRTEQGDSAMYLCASSPAGGLLGAFFGQGTRLTVV.

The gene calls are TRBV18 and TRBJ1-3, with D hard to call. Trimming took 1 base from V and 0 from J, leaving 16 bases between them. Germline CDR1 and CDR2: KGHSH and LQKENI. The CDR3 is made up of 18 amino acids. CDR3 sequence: CASSPQPVPRDSGNTIYF. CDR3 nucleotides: TGTGCCAGCTCACCACAGCCGGTCCCTCGGGACTCTGGAAACACCATATATTTT.

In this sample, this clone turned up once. CDR3 in DNA: TGTGCCAGCAGTTTAACAGGCGGTGGTTTCTACGAGCAGTACTTC. Its protein product is CASSLTGGGFYEQYF. The chain is built from TRBV27 and TRBJ2-7; D might be TRBD1 (5 bases). Germline assignment: CDR1 MNHEY and CDR2 SMNVEV (reference sequence). This CDR3 has 15 residues. V gave up 2 bases and J gave up 3 bases, with 14 bases separating them.

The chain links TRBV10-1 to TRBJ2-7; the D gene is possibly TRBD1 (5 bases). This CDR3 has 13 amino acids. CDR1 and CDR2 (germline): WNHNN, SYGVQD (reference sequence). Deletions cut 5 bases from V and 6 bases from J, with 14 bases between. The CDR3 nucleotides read TGCGCCAGCAGTAACTGGAGCAGGGCCGAGCAGTACTTC. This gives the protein CASSNWSRAEQYF.

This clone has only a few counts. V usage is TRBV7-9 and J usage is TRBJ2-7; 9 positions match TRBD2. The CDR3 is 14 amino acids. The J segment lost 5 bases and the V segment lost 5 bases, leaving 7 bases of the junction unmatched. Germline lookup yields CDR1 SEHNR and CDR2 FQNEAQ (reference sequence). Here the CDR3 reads CASSLSGRYNEQYF. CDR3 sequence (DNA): TGTGCCAGCAGCCTTAGCGGGAGATACAACGAGCAGTACTTC.

This CDR3 reads CASSHLGMSGEQYF. The CDR3 region has the DNA TGTGCCAGCAGCCACCTCGGGATGTCGGGAGAGCAGTACTTC. V usage is TRBV4-2 and J usage is TRBJ2-5, with D perhaps TRBD2 (6 bases). CDR1 and CDR2 (germline): LGHNA, YNFKEQ. The V and J ends lost 3 bases and 11 bases respectively, with 19 bases between them. The CDR3 runs to 14 residues.

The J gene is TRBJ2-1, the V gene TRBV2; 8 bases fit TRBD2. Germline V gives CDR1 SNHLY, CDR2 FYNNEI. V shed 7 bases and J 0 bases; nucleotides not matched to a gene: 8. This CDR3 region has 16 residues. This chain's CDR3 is CASKRLAGTSYNEQFF. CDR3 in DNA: TGTGCCAGCAAAAGATTAGCGGGGACCTCCTACAATGAGCAGTTCTTC.

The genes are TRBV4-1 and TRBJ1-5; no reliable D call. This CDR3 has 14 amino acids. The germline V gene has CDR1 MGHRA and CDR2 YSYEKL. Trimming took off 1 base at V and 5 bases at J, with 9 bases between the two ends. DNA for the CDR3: TGCGCCAGCAGCCAAGGAGTTGAGTATCAGCCCCAGCATTTT. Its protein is CASSQGVEYQPQHF.

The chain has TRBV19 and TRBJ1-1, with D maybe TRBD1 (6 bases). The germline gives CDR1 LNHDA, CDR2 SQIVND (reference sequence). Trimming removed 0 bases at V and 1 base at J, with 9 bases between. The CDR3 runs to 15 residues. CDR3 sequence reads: CASSIERTANTEAFF. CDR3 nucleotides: TGTGCCAGTAGTATAGAACGGACAGCGAACACTGAAGCTTTCTTT.

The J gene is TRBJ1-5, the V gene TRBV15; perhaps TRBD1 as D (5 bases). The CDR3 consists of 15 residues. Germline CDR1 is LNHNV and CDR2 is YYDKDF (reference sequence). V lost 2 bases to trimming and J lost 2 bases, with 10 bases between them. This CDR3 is CATSRRSRGNQPQHF. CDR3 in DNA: TGTGCCACCAGCAGACGGAGCAGGGGCAATCAGCCCCAGCATTTT.

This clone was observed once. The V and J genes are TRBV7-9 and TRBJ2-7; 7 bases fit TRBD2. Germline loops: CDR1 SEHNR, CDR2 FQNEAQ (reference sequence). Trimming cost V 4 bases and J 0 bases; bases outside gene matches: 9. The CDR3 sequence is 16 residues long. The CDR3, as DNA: TGTGCCAGCAGCTCCCAATTCGGGAGGAACTCCTACGAGCAGTACTTC. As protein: CASSSQFGRNSYEQYF.

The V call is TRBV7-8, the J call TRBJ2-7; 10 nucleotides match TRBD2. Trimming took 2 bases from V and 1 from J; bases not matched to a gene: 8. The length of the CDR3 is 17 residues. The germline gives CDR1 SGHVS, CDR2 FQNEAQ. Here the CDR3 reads CASSLRVATSGSYEQYF. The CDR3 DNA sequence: TGTGCCAGCAGCTTACGAGTCGCGACTAGCGGGTCCTACGAGCAGTACTTC.

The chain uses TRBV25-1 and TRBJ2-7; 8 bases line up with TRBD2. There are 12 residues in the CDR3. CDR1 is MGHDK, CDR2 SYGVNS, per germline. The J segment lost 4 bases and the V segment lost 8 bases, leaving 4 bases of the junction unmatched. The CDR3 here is CASGRGVYEQYF. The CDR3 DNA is TGTGCCAGCGGGCGGGGGGTTTACGAGCAGTACTTC.

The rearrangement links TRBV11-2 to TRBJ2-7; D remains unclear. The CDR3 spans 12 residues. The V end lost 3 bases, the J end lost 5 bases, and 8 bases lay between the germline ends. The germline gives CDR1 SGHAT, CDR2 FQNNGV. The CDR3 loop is CASSLIADEQYF. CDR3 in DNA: TGTGCCAGCAGCTTGATCGCGGACGAGCAGTACTTC.

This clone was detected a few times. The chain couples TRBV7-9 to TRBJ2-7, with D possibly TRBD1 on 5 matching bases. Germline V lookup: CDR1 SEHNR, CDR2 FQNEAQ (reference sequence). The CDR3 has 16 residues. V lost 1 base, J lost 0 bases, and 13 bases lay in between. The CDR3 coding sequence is TGTGCCAGCAGCTTAGGATCCGCAGGGCTCTCCTACGAGCAGTACTTC. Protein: CASSLGSAGLSYEQYF.

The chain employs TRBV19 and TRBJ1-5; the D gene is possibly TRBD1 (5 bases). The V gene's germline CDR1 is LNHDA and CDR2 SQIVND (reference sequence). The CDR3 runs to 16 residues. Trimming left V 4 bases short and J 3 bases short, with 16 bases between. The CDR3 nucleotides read TGTGCCAGTAGTACAGGGTGGCAGCCAAACAATCAGCCCCAGCATTTT. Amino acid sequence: CASSTGWQPNNQPQHF.